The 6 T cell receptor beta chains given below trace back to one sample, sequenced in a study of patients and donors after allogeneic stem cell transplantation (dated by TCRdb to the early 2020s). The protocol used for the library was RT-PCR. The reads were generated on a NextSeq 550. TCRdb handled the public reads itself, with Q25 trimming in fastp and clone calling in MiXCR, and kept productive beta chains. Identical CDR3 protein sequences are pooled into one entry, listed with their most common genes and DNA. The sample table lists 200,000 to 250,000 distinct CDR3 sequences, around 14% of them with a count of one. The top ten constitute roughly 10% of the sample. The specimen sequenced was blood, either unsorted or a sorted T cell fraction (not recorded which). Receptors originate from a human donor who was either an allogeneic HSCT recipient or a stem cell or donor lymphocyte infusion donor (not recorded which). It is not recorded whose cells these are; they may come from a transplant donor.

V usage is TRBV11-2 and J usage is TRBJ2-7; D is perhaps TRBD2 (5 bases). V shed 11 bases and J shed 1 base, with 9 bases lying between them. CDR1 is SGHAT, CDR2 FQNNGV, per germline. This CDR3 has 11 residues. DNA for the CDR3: TGTGCCTCGGAGGCGTCCTACGAGCAGTACTTC. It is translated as CASEASYEQYF.

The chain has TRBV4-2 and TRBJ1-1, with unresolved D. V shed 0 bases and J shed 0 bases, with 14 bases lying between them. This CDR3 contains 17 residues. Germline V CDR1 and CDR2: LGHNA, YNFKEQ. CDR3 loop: CASSQDITNLLNTEAFF. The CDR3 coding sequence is TGTGCCAGCAGCCAAGATATAACGAACCTTTTGAACACTGAAGCTTTCTTT.

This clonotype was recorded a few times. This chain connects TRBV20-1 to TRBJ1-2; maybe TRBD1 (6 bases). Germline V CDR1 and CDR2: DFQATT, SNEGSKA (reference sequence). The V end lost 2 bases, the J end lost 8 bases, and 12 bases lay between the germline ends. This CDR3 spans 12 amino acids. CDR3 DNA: TGCAGTGCTAGATTGGGGGCTCTAGGCTACACCTTC. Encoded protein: CSARLGALGYTF.

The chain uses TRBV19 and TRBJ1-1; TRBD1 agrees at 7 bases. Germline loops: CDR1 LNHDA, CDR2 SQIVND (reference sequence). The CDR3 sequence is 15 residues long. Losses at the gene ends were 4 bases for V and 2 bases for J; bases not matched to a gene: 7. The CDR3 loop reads CASSTAGTANTEAFF. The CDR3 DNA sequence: TGTGCCAGTAGTACTGCCGGGACAGCCAACACTGAAGCTTTCTTT.

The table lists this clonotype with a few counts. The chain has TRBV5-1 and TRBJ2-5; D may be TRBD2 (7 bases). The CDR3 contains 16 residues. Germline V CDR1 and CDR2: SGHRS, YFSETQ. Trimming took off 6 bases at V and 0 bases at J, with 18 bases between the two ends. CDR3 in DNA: TGCGCCAGCACGTTAAGCGGGACACCAGACCAAGAGACCCAGTACTTC. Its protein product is CASTLSGTPDQETQYF.

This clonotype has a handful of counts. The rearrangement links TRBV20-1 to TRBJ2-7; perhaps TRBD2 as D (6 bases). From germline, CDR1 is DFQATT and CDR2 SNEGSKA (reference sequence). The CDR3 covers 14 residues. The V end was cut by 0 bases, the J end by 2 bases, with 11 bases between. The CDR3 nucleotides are TGCAGTGCTAGAGATGCGGGGAGTACCTACGAGCAGTACTTC. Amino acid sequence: CSARDAGSTYEQYF.